The clone carrying this TCR beta chain was recorded at least ten times. The record originates from a study of low-dose radiotherapy and immunotherapy resistance in tumors. Study as a whole: Treatment of Cohort 2 consisted of 1 Gy per fraction every two weeks, amounting to 13 Gy over 26 weeks.

TRAV- and TRBV-specific primers, spanning alpha and beta chains, primed first-strand cDNA. Amplification, which lasted 20 to 25 PCR cycles, used a constant-region primer and V-primer adapter to amplify TCRs. Amplifying the isolated mRNA was done by in vitro transcription. TCRdb reanalysed the reads using MiXCR and keeps one entry per CDR3 protein. Among tens of thousands of distinct CDR3 sequences listed, around 25% were seen once. Regarding time point: after trial treatment. Treatment given: LDRT plus nivolumab, ipilimumab, low-dose cyclophosphamide and aspirin (RACIN trial). Donors received a regimen that comprised nivolumab, ipilimumab, aspirin, low-dose cyclophosphamide and low-dose radiotherapy. As a condition of eligibility, patients had advanced solid tumors lacking tumor-infiltrating lymphocytes. This TCR was recovered from a male donor with prostate cancer. Sequencing was performed on PBMCs, taken after low-dose radiotherapy plus immunotherapy.

For the CDR3, the DNA is TGTGCCAGCAGTTTCTCTGCTGGGGGACAACAGAACACTGAAGCTTTCTTT. It codes for CASSFSAGGQQNTEAFF. The chain employs TRBV27 and TRBJ1-1, with D perhaps TRBD1 (6 bases). From germline, CDR1 is MNHEY and CDR2 SMNVEV (reference sequence). This CDR3 has 17 residues. The V end was cut by 3 bases, the J end by 1 base, with 18 bases between.